A single sample is the source of the 6 T cell receptor beta chains below, sequenced in a study of shared clonotypes between healthy human individuals. Libraries were prepared by immunoSEQ multiplex PCR; TCRdb keeps only in-frame clonotypes and omits some of them. Of some 490,000 clones listed, 65% to 85% are singletons. The sequencing input was PBMCs. Receptors were obtained from a middle-aged woman in good health. Some clones in this sample may be carry-over from other donors' samples.

The CDR3 loop is CASSLVSNEQFF. As DNA, the CDR3 is TGTGCCAGCAGCTTAGTTAGCAATGAGCAGTTCTTC. The chain uses TRBV7-6 and TRBJ2-1; D ambiguous. CDR1 and CDR2 from the germline V gene are SGHVS and FNYEAQ. Between the trimmed V and J ends, which lost 1 base and 6 bases, there was a span of 4 bases. The CDR3 extends over 12 amino acids.

About this clone itself: One end of the junction fails to match germline, which may point to a read error. The chain joins TRBV5-6 to TRBJ2-5; D gene unclear. The CDR3 totals 16 residues. Germline V lookup: CDR1 SGHDT, CDR2 YYEEEE. CDR3 nucleotides: TGTGTCAGCAGCTTGGGCCATCGGCTCCTCCAAGAGACCCAGTACTTC. This gives the protein CVSSLGHRLLQETQYF.

This clone was observed a single time. Other nucleotide sequences from this sample produce the same CDR3. The rearrangement links TRBV19 to TRBJ1-1; D is unresolved. Trimming removed 4 bases at V and 0 bases at J, with 6 bases between. The germline V gene has CDR1 LNHDA and CDR2 SQIVND (reference sequence). The CDR3 extends over 13 amino acids. CDR3 loop: CASSSQMNTEAFF. DNA for the CDR3: TGTGCCAGTAGTAGCCAGATGAACACTGAAGCTTTCTTT.

As to this clone: A far larger clone is one nucleotide away, so this likely arose from a read error. The genes are TRBV5-6 and TRBJ1-2; no clear D. V lost 4 bases, J lost 4 bases, and 17 bases lay in between. Germline lookup yields CDR1 SGHDT and CDR2 YYEEEE. CDR3 length: 15 amino acids. CDR3 residues: CASSRETSGVYGYTF. The CDR3 DNA reads TGTGCCAGCAGCCGTGAGACCAGTGGAGTCTATGGCTACACCTTC.

This chain connects TRBV7-9 to TRBJ2-2; D gene uncertain. V shed 9 bases and J shed 0 bases, with 8 bases lying between them. The CDR3 is 13 residues long. The germline gives CDR1 SEHNR, CDR2 FQNEAQ (reference sequence). The CDR3 nucleotides read TGTGCCAGTCCCCGTCCGAACACCGGGGAGCTGTTTTTT. Protein product: CASPRPNTGELFF.

This clone was counted ten times or more. The sample carries other DNA sequences with the same CDR3. The chain carries TRBV4-1 and TRBJ2-5, with TRBD2 as a possible D gene (6 bases). The end of the DNA fits TRBJ2-7 better, so the J call may be wrong. This CDR3 comprises 15 residues. From germline, CDR1 is MGHRA and CDR2 YSYEKL. Written as DNA, the CDR3 is TGCGCCAGCAGCCAAGGTCACGGGAGCTCCTACGAGCAGTACTTC. Translating it yields CASSQGHGSSYEQYF.